This T cell receptor beta chain was recorded in a study of shared clonotypes between healthy human individuals (dated by TCRdb to about 2020). Turning to the overall study: A couple of women and three men aged 18 to 49 years were included in the cohort. For each donor, CD4 naive and CD4 memory were each run on three plates, CD8 naive on two plates, and CD8 memory on one plate. Different laboratories and diverse techniques were used to prepare libraries and sequence TCR repertoires, to increase sequencing depth and limit assay-specific biases. The study deeply sequenced blood TCR repertoires of about 5 healthy adults to estimate repertoire size and the extent of clonotype sharing between individuals. Per donor, leukapheresis produced somewhere between about 0.94 and 8.9 billion PBMCs.

According to the germline V gene, CDR1 reads SGHTA and CDR2 reads FQGNSA. V loses 1 base, J loses 2 bases, and the germline ends lie 12 bases apart. The CDR3 sequence holds 15 residues, the cysteine and phenylalanine included. Only the CDR3 part of the read is kept: 45 bases, read in frame from the first base. What the research found in general, with its limitations: Larger estimated clonotype richness was generally found for naive subsets than for memory subsets. Only blood was sampled, and tissue TCR repertoires likely differ from those in blood. The genetic and exposure-history diversity represented was limited by the small number of donors. Based on pairwise subsampling, the degree of clonotype sharing among donors was expected to be affected by sequencing depth. Even with the large sequencing depth, rarefaction of the sorted-subset datasets indicated that sequencing was incomplete. Sharing across several donors was observed for around 4.8% of naive CD4, around 3.5% of naive CD8, 2% to 2.5% of memory CD4, and roughly 0.4% of memory CD8 clonotypes. Compared with non-shared clonotypes, clonotypes shared by all four sorted-subset donors had higher generation probabilities.

Remarks on this clone: Its antigen is unknown. Base qualities are missing; no much larger clone stands one base away.

The donors were healthy, HIV-negative adults who had no recently reported acute infections or vaccinations. All donors were Caucasian adults living in Nashville, Tennessee, USA. CD4+ T cells were enriched by magnetic negative selection, after which naive cells were positively selected on CD45RA and the negative fraction was taken as the memory subset. Blood was collected by leukapheresis, and PBMCs were isolated by Ficoll-Histopaque density gradient centrifugation and then cryopreserved in liquid nitrogen vapor phase. Analytical flow cytometry was used to check the purity and quantity of every magnetically sorted T cell population. Genomic DNA was isolated from each sorted fraction and quantified by UV absorbance on a Nanodrop 2000c. Using the deep immunoSEQ assay, TCR CDR3 regions were amplified from genomic DNA by multiplex PCR. Genomic DNA extracted from each cell subset was distributed evenly over all wells of several immunoSEQ 96-well plates, and each plate served as one replicate. For sorted subsets, each replicate PCR was loaded with approximately 190 ng genomic DNA, equivalent to some 27,000 T cell genomes. The purified libraries were quantified using a Qubit 3.0 fluorometer, sized with a Bioanalyzer 2100, and then quantified again using the KAPA Library Quantification kit. Every immunoSEQ 96-well plate was sequenced on a separate single-read 150-cycle Illumina NextSeq 550 flow cell. Per the original workflow: The immunoSEQ output contained only junctional sequences without quality scores, so filtering could not match that applied to full-length reads. Sequences were annotated with PyIR, a Python wrapper for IgBLAST v1.9, and V/J genes and CDR3 were assigned using IMGT germline references. Reads with weak V/J assignments (E-value above 1e-6), missing CDR3, stop codons, out-of-frame junctions, or ambiguous translated residues were removed. V3J clonotypes were defined as sequences sharing an identical inferred V gene, J gene, and CDR3 amino acid sequence. To compute the percentage overlap between repertoires, the number of shared unique clonotypes was divided by the size of the smaller repertoire. Richness of each repertoire was evaluated using RTK rarefaction, the Chao1 estimator, and Recon v2.1 estimates of unobserved clonotypes. Generation probabilities for all TCRbeta clonotypes obtained by the gDNA method from four donors were computed using OLGA. TCRdb obtained this table from immuneACCESS and retained in-frame rearrangements with V and J assigned. These tables miss some clones; where compared with another copy, unresolved V genes account for less than half of the shortfall, and the remainder is unexplained. V and J calls and clone size are as listed in that table; D and trimming were resolved from the DNA. The sample includes around 1.4 million clones, with less than 99% observed a single time. Approximately 0.4% of the sample comes from the top ten.

Material: naive CD4+ T cells sorted from blood. The cell subset or site label here, explained by the study, means: CD45RA+ positively selected. This sequence uses TRBV7-2 and TRBJ2-7; the D segment may tentatively be TRBD1 or TRBD2, each giving 5 matched bases. This receptor was obtained from a man aged 30-40 years in good health. The nucleotide sequence is given as TGTGCCAGCAGCTTAGACGGGGCCAAGGCCTACGAGCAGTACTTC. The translation is CASSLDGAKAYEQYF. The reference TRBV7-2 and TRBJ2-7 proteins fill in what lies around the CDR3, so the full variable domain reads GAGVSQSPSNKVTEKGKDVELRCDPISGHTALYWYRQSLGQGLEFLIYFQGNSAPDKSGLPSDRFSAERTGGSVSTLTIQRTQQEDSAVYLCASSLDGAKAYEQYFGPGTRLTVT.